The following is a T cell receptor beta chain sequence with its context. Its antigen is as yet unknown. This sample stems from a study of identical twins. Regarding the study as a whole: In zero-insertion analyses, partial confounding could arise from invariant MAIT and iNKT cells.

The CDR3 covers 14 residues. V shed 4 bases and J shed 0 bases, with 13 bases lying between them. Per the germline V gene, CDR1 is DFQATT and CDR2 is SNEGSKA (reference sequence). The authors used template switching to add a universal primer site and gave cDNA unique molecular identifiers. TCRdb itself ran the 5' RACE reads through MiXCR, one entry per CDR3 protein. This table holds around 510,000 distinct CDR3 sequences, 14% found once. This sample also belongs to another study, concerning yellow fever vaccine responses in identical twins.

Sequenced material: CD4+ T cells sorted from blood. V is TRBV20-1 and J is TRBJ2-7; no reliable D call. This TCR was recovered from a woman between 18 and 29 years old in good health. The CDR3 sequence: CSATPWLSSYEQYF. The CDR3 nucleotides are TGCAGTGCTACGCCGTGGCTGAGCTCCTACGAGCAGTACTTC.